The 18 T cell receptor beta chains in this list originate from one sample, sequenced in a study of breast tumors, draining lymph nodes, adjacent tissues. Axillary draining lymph nodes of breast cancer patients supplied the node samples. One entry per CDR3 protein, called by TCRdb with MiXCR from the multiplex PCR reads. Altogether roughly 220,000 distinct CDR3 sequences are present, under 40% being singletons, with the ten largest covering about 3.3%. Material: axillary lymph node tissue. The receptors derive from a female donor with breast cancer. Some clones in this sample may be carry-over from other donors' samples.

This clonotype was observed a single time. As the CDR3 is not closed by the conserved phenylalanine or tryptophan, this likely results from a read error. No DNA is shown, since the ends of the CDR3 on it are uncertain; the CDR3 is the one TCRdb lists. The chain couples TRBV7-9 to TRBJ2-1; the listed D gene, TRBD2, was not tested against the DNA. Germline V lookup: CDR1 SEHNR, CDR2 FQNEAQ (reference sequence). The CDR3 is 8 residues long, ends included. The CDR3 sequence is CASRTAAG.

This clonotype was observed a few times. The chain couples TRBV30 to TRBJ2-1; TRBD2 matches at 8 bases. Looked up from germline, CDR1 is GTSNPN and CDR2 is SVGIG (reference sequence). V was pared by 4 bases and J by 9 bases, with 14 bases of the junction left unmatched. This CDR3 is built from 15 residues. The CDR3 protein is CAWTPSGRSSSEQFF. The CDR3 coding sequence is TGTGCCTGGACCCCCAGCGGGAGAAGTTCCAGTGAGCAGTTCTTC.

With respect to this clonotype: This CDR3 is missing its conserved last phenylalanine or tryptophan, likely due to a read error. This rearrangement joins TRBV9 to TRBJ1-2; D not certain. CDR1 SGDLS and CDR2 YYNGEE come from the germline V gene. V lost 1 base to trimming and J lost 6 bases, with 10 bases between them. The CDR3 extends over 13 amino acids. The CDR3 reads CASSVIAGNGYTS. In DNA, the CDR3 is TGTGCCAGCAGCGTAATAGCCGGAAATGGCTACACCTCC.

Many counts were recorded for this clonotype. The chain is built from TRBV2 and TRBJ2-3; perhaps TRBD2 as D (6 bases). Trimming cost V 6 bases and J 4 bases, with 14 bases left between them. Germline V gives CDR1 SNHLY, CDR2 FYNNEI. The length of the CDR3 is 14 residues. The CDR3: CASSPSWGADTQYF. The CDR3 DNA is TGTGCCAGCAGCCCCAGTTGGGGGGCAGATACGCAGTATTTT.

This clonotype was counted at least ten times. This chain's CDR3 is CSARAFSGNYEQYF. CDR3 DNA sequence: TGCAGTGCTAGAGCGTTTAGCGGAAATTACGAGCAGTACTTC. The chain carries TRBV20-1 and TRBJ2-7; D may be TRBD2 (6 bases). This CDR3 comprises 14 residues. Germline V gives CDR1 DFQATT, CDR2 SNEGSKA (reference sequence). V lost 1 base and J lost 4, with 14 bases in between.

As regards this clonotype: A read error is possible here, since a much larger clone lies one base away. This rearrangement joins TRBV7-9 to TRBJ1-2; D remains ambiguous. Trimming cost V 5 bases and J 5 bases, with 18 bases left between them. The CDR3 covers 15 residues. Germline V gives CDR1 SEHNR, CDR2 FQNEAQ (reference sequence). The CDR3 spells CASSPLTQEPYGYTF. CDR3 DNA: TGTGCCAGCAGCCCCCTGACTCAGGAACCTTATGGCTACACCTTC.

This clonotype was picked up many times. The rearrangement links TRBV7-9 to TRBJ2-6; D is perhaps TRBD1 (6 bases). CDR1 SEHNR and CDR2 FQNEAQ come from the germline V gene (reference sequence). Between the trimmed V and J ends, which lost 6 bases and 1 base, there was a span of 16 bases. The CDR3 contains 17 residues. The CDR3 loop is CASRRQSGVSGANVLTF. The DNA of the CDR3 is TGTGCCAGCAGGCGTCAATCAGGGGTGTCTGGGGCCAACGTCCTGACTTTC.

This clonotype was seen a few times. The genes are TRBV27 and TRBJ1-5; TRBD1 aligns across 9 bases. This CDR3 region has 14 residues. Germline assignment: CDR1 MNHEY and CDR2 SMNVEV (reference sequence). V trimming: 6 bases; J trimming: 5 bases; junction bases outside the gene matches: 5. Here the CDR3 DNA reads TGTGCCAGCAGCAGACAGGGGGGATATCAGCCCCAGCATTTT. Its protein is CASSRQGGYQPQHF.

This clonotype was observed at least ten times. This chain uses TRBV20-1 with TRBJ1-5; D might be TRBD1 (5 bases). V dropped 1 base and J dropped 0 bases, with 7 bases sitting between them. CDR1 is DFQATT, CDR2 SNEGSKA, per germline (reference sequence). The CDR3 contains 14 residues. The CDR3 protein is CSARATVSNQPQHF. In nucleotides, the CDR3 is TGCAGTGCTAGAGCGACAGTTAGCAATCAGCCCCAGCATTTT.

The chain joins TRBV10-3 to TRBJ2-5; 7 nucleotides match TRBD1. V gave up 4 bases and J gave up 1 base; unmatched junction bases: 9. CDR1 is ENHRY and CDR2 is SYGVKD in the germline V gene. This CDR3 is built from 16 residues. The CDR3 protein is CAISVGLRQGQETQYF. In DNA, the CDR3 is TGTGCCATCAGTGTTGGGCTTAGACAGGGCCAAGAGACCCAGTACTTC.

About this clonotype itself: One junction end does not reproduce the germline sequence, and a read error may be involved. The J gene is TRBJ1-4, the V gene TRBV5-1, with 8 bases identical to TRBD1. Germline V gives CDR1 SGHRS, CDR2 YFSETQ. The length of the CDR3 is 15 residues. CDR3: CASGLDHQGARKLFF. The CDR3 bases are TGCGCCAGCGGCTTGGATCACCAGGGGGCGCGAAAACTGTTTTTT.

About this clonotype: A much larger clone lies one base from this, so it may be a read error. Since the CDR3 does not end with the conserved phenylalanine or tryptophan, this likely comes from a read error. The gene calls are TRBV14 and TRBJ2-7; D is uncertain. Germline CDR1 and CDR2: SGHDN and FVKESK. V was trimmed by 0 bases and J by 3 bases, leaving 6 bases between them. This CDR3 is built from 13 residues. CDR3 loop: CASSQELGYEQYS. For the CDR3, the DNA is TGTGCCAGCAGCCAAGAGCTGGGCTACGAGCAGTACTCC.

The chain carries TRBV14 and TRBJ2-1, with 14 bases matching TRBD2. Germline-derived CDR1 and CDR2 are SGHDN and FVKESK. V shed 1 base and J 8 bases; nucleotides not matched to a gene: 7. The CDR3 length is 17 residues. DNA for the CDR3: TGTGCCAGCAGCCAAGGACTAGCGGGAGGGTCCCTCGATGAGCAGTTCTTC. Protein: CASSQGLAGGSLDEQFF.

The chain couples TRBV10-3 to TRBJ1-4; possible D gene TRBD1, 6 bases. The germline V gene encodes CDR1 ENHRY and CDR2 SYGVKD. This CDR3 is 16 amino acids long. The V and J ends lost 5 bases and 8 bases respectively, with 21 bases between them. The CDR3 is CAISSDSDKRGEKLFF. CDR3 nucleotides: TGTGCCATCAGTTCGGACAGCGATAAGAGGGGGGAAAAACTGTTTTTT.

The chain links TRBV7-8 to TRBJ2-2; 16 bases align to TRBD2. This CDR3 spans 20 amino acids. Losses at the gene ends were 6 bases for V and 0 bases for J; bases not matched to a gene: 10. Looked up from germline, CDR1 is SGHVS and CDR2 is FQNEAQ. For the CDR3, the DNA is TGTGCCAGCAGTCCCAATACCGGGACTAGCGGGAGGGCGAACACCGGGGAGCTGTTTTTT. This gives the protein CASSPNTGTSGRANTGELFF.

This clonotype was counted many times. The chain employs TRBV7-2 and TRBJ2-1, with a possible D match to TRBD1 (6 bases). Germline values: CDR1 SGHTA, CDR2 FQGNSA. This CDR3 is built from 15 residues. The V end was cut by 1 base, the J end by 8 bases, with 15 bases between. CDR3 coding DNA: TGTGCCAGCAGCTTAGGTCAGGGGTATTATTATGAGCAGTTCTTC. Translation: CASSLGQGYYYEQFF. Variable domain in full (rest from reference TRBV7-2 and TRBJ2-1): GAGVSQSPSNKVTEKGKDVELRCDPISGHTALYWYRQSLGQGLEFLIYFQGNSAPDKSGLPSDRFSAERTGGSVSTLTIQRTQQEDSAVYLCASSLGQGYYYEQFFGPGTRLTVL.

This clonotype was recorded many times. This rearrangement joins TRBV15 to TRBJ2-7; D call uncertain. Trimming removed 6 bases at V and 0 bases at J, with 12 bases between. Germline CDR1 and CDR2: LNHNV and YYDKDF (reference sequence). This CDR3 is built from 14 residues. The CDR3 spells CATRDGPSSYEQYF. The DNA for the CDR3 is TGTGCCACCAGAGATGGGCCGAGCTCCTACGAGCAGTACTTC.

This chain uses TRBV14 with TRBJ2-2; 10 bases align to TRBD1. The CDR3 consists of 17 residues. Germline-derived CDR1 and CDR2 are SGHDN and FVKESK. J lost 3 bases, V lost 6 bases, and 10 bases had no gene match. Here the CDR3 reads CASSSPGQGTYTGELFF. The CDR3 DNA is TGTGCCAGCAGTTCTCCGGGACAGGGGACCTACACCGGGGAGCTGTTTTTT. The full variable domain, in which reference TRBV14 and TRBJ2-2 provide the parts outside the CDR3, is EAGVTQFPSHSVIEKGQTVTLRCDPISGHDNLYWYRRVMGKEIKFLLHFVKESKQDESGMPNNRFLAERTGGTYSTLKVQPAELEDSGVYFCASSSPGQGTYTGELFFGEGSRLTVL.